This paragraph reports one T cell receptor (beta chain). Assay used: immunoSEQ multiplex PCR; TCRdb lists only in-frame clones, some missing. Seen here are 190,000 or so clones, 80% to 90% observed once, and the top ten hold about a tenth. The data originate from a study of blood T cell repertoires in COVID-19. Overall study: PBMCs, B-cell-depleted T cells, or T cells provided the cDNA or gDNA that made up the material.

This CDR3 has 17 amino acids. Germline CDR1 reads SGHAT; CDR2 reads FQNNGV. V was pared by 5 bases and J by 1 base, with 9 bases of the junction left unmatched. All enrollees were about 18 to 100 years old and from approximately 24 US areas. Self-reported history from a screening survey and questionnaire set each donor's cohort. The sequence was collected from a man younger than 35 with acute COVID-19. The chain is built from TRBV11-2 and TRBJ2-4, with 9 bases matching TRBD1. The material sequenced was PBMCs or T cells enriched from blood (not recorded which). CDR3 sequence (DNA): TGTGCCAGCAGCCCGGGACAGGGAGTAGGTGCCAAAAACATTCAGTACTTC. Protein sequence: CASSPGQGVGAKNIQYF.